The entry that follows covers one T cell receptor beta chain sequence. A much larger clone differs by one base, so this may be a read error. CDR3 size: 14 residues. Germline V gene lookup returns CDR1 MNHNS and CDR2 SASEGT. This entry is derived from a study of T-cell reconstitution after alpha-beta-depleted transplantation in children. Using unique molecular identifiers, the investigators prepared the TCRbeta library. Via MiXCR, TCRdb re-called the PCR reads, giving one row per CDR3 protein. The sample lists fewer than 130,000 distinct CDR3 sequences, about a tenth seen once, with less than 10% in the top ten.

V is TRBV6-1 and J is TRBJ2-5; D is possibly TRBD1 (5 bases). The receptor's source is a human donor who donated a stem cell graft to a child with acute lymphoblastic leukemia. The source material was PBMCs from the stem cell graft donor, sampled from the stem cell graft. CDR3 residues: CASSPEQVPETHYF. Written as DNA, the CDR3 is TGTGCCAGCAGTCCCGAACAGGTTCCAGAGACCCACTACTTC.